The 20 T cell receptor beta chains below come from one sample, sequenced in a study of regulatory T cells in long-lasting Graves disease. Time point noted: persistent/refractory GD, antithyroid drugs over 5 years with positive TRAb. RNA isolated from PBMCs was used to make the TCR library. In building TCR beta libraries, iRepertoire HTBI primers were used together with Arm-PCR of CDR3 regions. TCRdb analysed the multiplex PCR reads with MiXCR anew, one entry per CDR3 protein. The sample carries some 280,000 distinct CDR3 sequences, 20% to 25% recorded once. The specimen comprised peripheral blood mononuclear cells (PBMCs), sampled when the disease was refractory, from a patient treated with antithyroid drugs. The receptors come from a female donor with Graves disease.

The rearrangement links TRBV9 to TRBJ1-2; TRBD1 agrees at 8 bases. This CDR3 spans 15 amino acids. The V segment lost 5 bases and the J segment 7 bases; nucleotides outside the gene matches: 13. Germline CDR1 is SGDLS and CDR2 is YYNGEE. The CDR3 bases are TGTGCCAGCAGGGCCCCGGGACAGGCGGGAGGTGGCTACACCTTC. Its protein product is CASRAPGQAGGGYTF.

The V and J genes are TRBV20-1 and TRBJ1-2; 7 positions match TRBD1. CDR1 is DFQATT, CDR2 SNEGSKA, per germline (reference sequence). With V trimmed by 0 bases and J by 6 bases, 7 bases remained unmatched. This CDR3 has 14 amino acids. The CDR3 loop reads CSARDLGTADGYTF. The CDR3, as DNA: TGCAGTGCTAGAGATCTAGGGACAGCGGATGGCTACACCTTC.

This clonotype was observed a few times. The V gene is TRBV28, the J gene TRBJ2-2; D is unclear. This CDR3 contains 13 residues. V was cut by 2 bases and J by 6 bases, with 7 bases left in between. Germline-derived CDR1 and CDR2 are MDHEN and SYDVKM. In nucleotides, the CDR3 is TGTGCCAGCAGTTTACAACAAGCCGGGGAGCTGTTTTTT. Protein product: CASSLQQAGELFF. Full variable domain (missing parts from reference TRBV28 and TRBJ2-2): DVKVTQSSRYLVKRTGEKVFLECVQDMDHENMFWYRQDPGLGLRLIYFSYDVKMKEKGDIPEGYSVSREKKERFSLILESASTNQTSMYLCASSLQQAGELFFGEGSRLTVL.

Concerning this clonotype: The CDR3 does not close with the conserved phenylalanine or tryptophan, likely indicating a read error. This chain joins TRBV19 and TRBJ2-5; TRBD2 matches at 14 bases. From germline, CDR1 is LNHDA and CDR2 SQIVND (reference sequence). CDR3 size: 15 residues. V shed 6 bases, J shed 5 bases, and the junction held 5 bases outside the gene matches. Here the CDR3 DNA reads TGTGCCAGTAGAACCGGGACTAGCGGGAGTGAGACCCAGTACCTC. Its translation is CASRTGTSGSETQYL.

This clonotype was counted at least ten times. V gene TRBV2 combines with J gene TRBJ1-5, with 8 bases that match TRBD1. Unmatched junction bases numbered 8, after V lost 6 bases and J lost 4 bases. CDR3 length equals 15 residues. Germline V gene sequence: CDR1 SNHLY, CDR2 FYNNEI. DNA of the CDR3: TGTGCCAGCAGGGGACAGGTAGTGGGGAATCAGCCCCAGCATTTT. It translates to CASRGQVVGNQPQHF. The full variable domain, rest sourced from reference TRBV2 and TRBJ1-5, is EPEVTQTPSHQVTQMGQEVILRCVPISNHLYFYWYRQILGQKVEFLVSFYNNEISEKSEIFDDQFSVERPDGSNFTLKIRSTKLEDSAMYFCASRGQVVGNQPQHFGDGTRLSIL.

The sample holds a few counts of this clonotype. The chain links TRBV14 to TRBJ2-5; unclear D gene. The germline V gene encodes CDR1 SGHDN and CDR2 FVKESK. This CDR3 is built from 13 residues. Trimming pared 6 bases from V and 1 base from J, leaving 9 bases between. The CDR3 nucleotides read TGTGCCAGCAGAAACCGGGCCCAAGAGACCCAGTACTTC. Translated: CASRNRAQETQYF.

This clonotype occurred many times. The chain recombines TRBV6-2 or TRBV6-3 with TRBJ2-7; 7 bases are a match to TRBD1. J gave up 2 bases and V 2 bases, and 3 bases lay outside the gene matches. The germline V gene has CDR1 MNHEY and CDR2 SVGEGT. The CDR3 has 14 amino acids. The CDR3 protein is CASSYGGQTYEQYF. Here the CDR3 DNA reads TGTGCCAGCAGTTACGGGGGACAGACCTACGAGCAGTACTTC.

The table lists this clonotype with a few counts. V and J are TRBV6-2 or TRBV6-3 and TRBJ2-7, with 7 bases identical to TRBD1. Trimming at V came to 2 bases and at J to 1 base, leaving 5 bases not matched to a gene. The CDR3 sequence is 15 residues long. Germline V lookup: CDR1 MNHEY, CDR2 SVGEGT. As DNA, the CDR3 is TGTGCCAGCAGTTACAGCGACAGGGAGTCCTACGAGCAGTACTTC. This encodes CASSYSDRESYEQYF.

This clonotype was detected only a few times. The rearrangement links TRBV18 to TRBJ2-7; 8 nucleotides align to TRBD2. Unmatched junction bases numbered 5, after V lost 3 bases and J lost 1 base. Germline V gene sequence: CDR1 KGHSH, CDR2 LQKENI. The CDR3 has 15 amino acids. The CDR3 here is CASSPGTSLSYEQYF. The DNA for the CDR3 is TGTGCCAGCTCACCCGGGACTAGTTTATCCTACGAGCAGTACTTC.

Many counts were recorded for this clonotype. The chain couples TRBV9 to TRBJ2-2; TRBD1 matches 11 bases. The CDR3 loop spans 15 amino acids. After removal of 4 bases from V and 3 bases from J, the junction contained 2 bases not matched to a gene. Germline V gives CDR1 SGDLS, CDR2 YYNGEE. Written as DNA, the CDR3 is TGTGCCAGCAGCAAGGGACAGGGGGACACCGGGGAGCTGTTTTTT. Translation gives CASSKGQGDTGELFF. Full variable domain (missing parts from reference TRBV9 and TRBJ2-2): DSGVTQTPKHLITATGQRVTLRCSPRSGDLSVYWYQQSLDQGLQFLIQYYNGEERAKGNILERFSAQQFPDLHSELNLSSLELGDSALYFCASSKGQGDTGELFFGEGSRLTVL.

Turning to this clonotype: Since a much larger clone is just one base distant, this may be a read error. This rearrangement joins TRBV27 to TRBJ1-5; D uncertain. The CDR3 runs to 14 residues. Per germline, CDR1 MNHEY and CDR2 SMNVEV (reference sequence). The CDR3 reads CASSSSLSNLPQHF. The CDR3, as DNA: TGTGCCAGCAGTTCCTCCCTTAGCAATCTGCCCCAGCATTTT.

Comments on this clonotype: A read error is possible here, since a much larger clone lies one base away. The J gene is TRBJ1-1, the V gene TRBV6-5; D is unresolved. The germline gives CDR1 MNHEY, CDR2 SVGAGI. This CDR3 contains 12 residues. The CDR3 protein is CASSYGDTEALF. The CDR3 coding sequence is TGTGCCAGCAGTTACGGTGACACTGAAGCTCTCTTT.

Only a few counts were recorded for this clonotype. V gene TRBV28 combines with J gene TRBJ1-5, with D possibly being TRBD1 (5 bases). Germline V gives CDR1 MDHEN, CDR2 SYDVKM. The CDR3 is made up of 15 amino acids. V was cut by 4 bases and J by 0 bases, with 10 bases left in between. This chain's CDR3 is CASSSRVSSNQPQHF. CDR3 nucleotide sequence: TGTGCCAGCAGTTCCAGGGTCTCTAGCAATCAGCCCCAGCATTTT.

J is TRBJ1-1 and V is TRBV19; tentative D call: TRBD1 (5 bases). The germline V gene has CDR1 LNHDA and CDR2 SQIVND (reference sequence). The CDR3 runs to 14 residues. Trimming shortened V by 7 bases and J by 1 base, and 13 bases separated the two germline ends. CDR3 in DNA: TGTGCCAGTACCCTCCCCGACAGGAACACTGAAGCTTTCTTT. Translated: CASTLPDRNTEAFF.

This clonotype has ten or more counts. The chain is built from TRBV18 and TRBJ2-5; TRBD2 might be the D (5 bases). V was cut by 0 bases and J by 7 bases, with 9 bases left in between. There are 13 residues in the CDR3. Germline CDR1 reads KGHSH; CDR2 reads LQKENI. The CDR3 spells CASSPPDSATQYF. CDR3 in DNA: TGTGCCAGCTCACCACCGGATAGCGCGACCCAGTACTTC.

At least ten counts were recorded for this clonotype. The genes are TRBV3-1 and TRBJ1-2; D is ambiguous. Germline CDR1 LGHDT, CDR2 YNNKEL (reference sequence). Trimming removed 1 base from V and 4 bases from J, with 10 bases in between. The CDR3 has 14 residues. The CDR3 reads CASSQGRNLYGYTF. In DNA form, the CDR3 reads TGTGCCAGCAGCCAAGGTAGAAACCTCTATGGCTACACCTTC.

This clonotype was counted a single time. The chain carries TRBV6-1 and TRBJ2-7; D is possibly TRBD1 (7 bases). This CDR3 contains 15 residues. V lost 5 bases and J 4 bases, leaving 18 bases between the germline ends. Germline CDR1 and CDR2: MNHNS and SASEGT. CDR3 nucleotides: TGTGCCAGCAGTTCCAGGGGCGCGGGACAGTACGAGCAGTACTTC. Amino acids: CASSSRGAGQYEQYF.

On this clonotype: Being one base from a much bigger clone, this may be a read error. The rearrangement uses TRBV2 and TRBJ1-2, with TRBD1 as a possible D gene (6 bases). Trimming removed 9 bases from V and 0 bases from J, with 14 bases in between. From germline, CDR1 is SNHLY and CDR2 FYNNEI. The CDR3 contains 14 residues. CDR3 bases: TGTGCCAGTATGGGGGGGCCTTCTAACTATGGCTACACCTTC. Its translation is CASMGGPSNYGYTF.

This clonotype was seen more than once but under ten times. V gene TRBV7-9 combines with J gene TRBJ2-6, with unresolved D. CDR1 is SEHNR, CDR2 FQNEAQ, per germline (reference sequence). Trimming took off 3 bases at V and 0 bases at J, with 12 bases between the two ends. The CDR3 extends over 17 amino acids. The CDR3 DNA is TGTGCCAGCAGCTTGCAGGCCAAATTCTCTGGGGCCAACGTCCTGACTTTC. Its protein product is CASSLQAKFSGANVLTF.

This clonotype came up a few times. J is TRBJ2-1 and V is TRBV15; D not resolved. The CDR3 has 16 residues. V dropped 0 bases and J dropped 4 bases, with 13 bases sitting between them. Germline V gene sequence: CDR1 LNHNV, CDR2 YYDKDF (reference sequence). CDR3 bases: TGTGCCACCAGCAGAGATCCCTCACAAGTATACAATGAGCAGTTCTTC. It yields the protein CATSRDPSQVYNEQFF.